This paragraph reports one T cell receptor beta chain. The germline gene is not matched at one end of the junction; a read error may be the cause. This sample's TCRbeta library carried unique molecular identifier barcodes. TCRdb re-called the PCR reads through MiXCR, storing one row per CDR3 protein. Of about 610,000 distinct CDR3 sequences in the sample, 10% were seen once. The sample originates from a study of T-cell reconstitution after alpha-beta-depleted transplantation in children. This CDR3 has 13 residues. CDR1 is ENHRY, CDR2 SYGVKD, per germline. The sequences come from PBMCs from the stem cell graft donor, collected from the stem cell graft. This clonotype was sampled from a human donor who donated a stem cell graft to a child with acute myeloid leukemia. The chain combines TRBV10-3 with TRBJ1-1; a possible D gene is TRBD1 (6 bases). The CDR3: CAITQTGNTEAFF. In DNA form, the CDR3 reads TGTGCTATCACCCAGACAGGGAACACTGAAGCTTTCTTT.